Listed below are T cell receptor beta chains from one sample, sequenced in a study of T cells in Graves' hyperthyroidism and ophthalmopathy. TCRdb re-analysed the multiplex PCR reads in MiXCR, keeping a single row per CDR3 protein. This sample yields some 270,000 distinct CDR3 sequences, of which 13% are seen a single time; roughly 7.5% belongs to the top ten. The sequenced sample consisted of blood. The receptors were sampled from a woman aged 25 to 39 with Graves' hyperthyroidism that later progressed to Graves' ophthalmopathy. Both conserved end residues are part of each CDR3. A D gene is named only where the DNA matches it firmly. Clone size, where shown, is once, few, many, or a class for clones that have expanded.

.	TRBV30	.	TRBJ1-6	TGTGCCTGGAGTCCTGGCGTTACCTATAATTCACCCCTCCACTTT	CAWSPGVTYNSPLHF
many	TRBV3-1	.	TRBJ2-3	TGTGCCAGCAGCCAGATGGGAGCTAGCACAGATACGCAGTATTTT	CASSQMGASTDTQYF
many	TRBV28	TRBD1	TRBJ2-3	TGTGCCAGCAGTTTAAGTTACGGGACAGGGAAGAAGGGAATAGATACGCAGTATTTT	CASSLSYGTGKKGIDTQYF
many	TRBV24-1	TRBD2	TRBJ2-7	TGTGCCACCAGTGACCATCGGACTAGCCTCCACGAGCAGTACTTC	CATSDHRTSLHEQYF
many	TRBV5-1	TRBD1	TRBJ2-7	TGCGCCAGCAGGACAGGGGGCGTCCACGAGCAGTACTTC	CASRTGGVHEQYF
many	TRBV11-3	TRBD2	TRBJ2-6	TGTGCCAGCAGCTTAAATAGCGGGAGGCGGAGCGGGGCCAACGTCCTGACTTTC	CASSLNSGRRSGANVLTF
many	TRBV20-1	TRBD2	TRBJ2-7	TGCAGTGCTGAGGGACTAGATGGTGGCGAGCAGTACTTC	CSAEGLDGGEQYF
few	TRBV7-9	.	TRBJ1-3	TGTGCTGTCCGGGCCGGCCCTGGAAACACCATATATTTT	CAVRAGPGNTIYF
many	TRBV10-3	.	TRBJ1-1	TGTGCCACGACAGGCGGTATGAACACTGAAGCTTTCTTT	CATTGGMNTEAFF
many	TRBV20-1	.	TRBJ2-1	TGCAGTGCCTCCAGCTCCTACAATGAGCAGTTCTTC	CSASSSYNEQFF
many	TRBV20-1	.	TRBJ1-1	TGCAGTGCTATCACCGTTATGAACACTGAAGCTTTCTTT	CSAITVMNTEAFF
many	TRBV20-1	TRBD2	TRBJ2-1	TGCAGTGCCTCGACGCTAGCGGGAGCGGGCTACAATGAGCAGTTCTTC	CSASTLAGAGYNEQFF
many	TRBV5-5	.	TRBJ2-3	TGTGCCAGCAGCCTAGAGGCGCCAGATACGCAGTATTTT	CASSLEAPDTQYF
many	TRBV5-5	.	TRBJ2-7	TGTGCCAGCAGCTTGGAACCATACTCCTACGAGCAGTACTTC	CASSLEPYSYEQYF
many	TRBV2	TRBD1	TRBJ2-1	TGTGCCAGCGAGACAGGGGTCGACAATGAGCAGTTCTTC	CASETGVDNEQFF
many	TRBV6-1	.	TRBJ2-1	TGTGCCAGCAGTCCCCGGGACATTTACAATGAGCAGTTCTTC	CASSPRDIYNEQFF
many	TRBV28	.	TRBJ2-2	TGTGCCAGCAGTCCCCTCATGACCGGGGAGCTGTTTTTT	CASSPLMTGELFF
many	TRBV20-1	.	TRBJ2-5	TGCAGTGGGTACGACCAACAAGAGACCCAGTACTTC	CSGYDQQETQYF
many	TRBV2	.	TRBJ2-2	TGTGCCAGCAGTGAAGCGCCGGGAATCGAGAACACCGGGGAGCTGTTTTTT	CASSEAPGIENTGELFF
.	TRBV4-1	.	TRBJ2-3	TGCGCCAGCAGCCAAGAAGGTGGAGGGATTAGCACAGATACGCAGTATTTT	CASSQEGGGISTDTQYF
many	TRBV14	.	TRBJ2-1	TGTGCCAGCAGCCAAGCGGTCTCTTACAATGAGCAGTTCTTC	CASSQAVSYNEQFF
many	TRBV14	.	TRBJ2-5	TGTGCCAGCAGCCAAGTTAAGACCCAGTACTTC	CASSQVKTQYF
many	TRBV11-1	.	TRBJ2-5	TGTGCCAGCAGCTTAGCTTCAGACTCCCTCCAAGAGACCCAGTACTTC	CASSLASDSLQETQYF
.	TRBV29-1	.	TRBJ2-3	TGCAGCGGGGGACAAGGTAACACAGATACGCAGTATTTT	CSGGQGNTDTQYF
.	TRBV19	.	TRBJ2-4	TGTGCCAGTAGACCAGTTGCTATAGCCAAAAACATTCAGTACTTC	CASRPVAIAKNIQYF
many	TRBV19	.	TRBJ2-1	TGTGCCAGTAGTACCTCGGGGCGCGAAGGACAGTTCTTC	CASSTSGREGQFF